The table lists the clone carrying this T cell receptor (beta chain) with many counts. These data come from a study of neurological immune-mediated disorders. TCRdb independently ran MiXCR on the 5' RACE reads; one entry per CDR3 protein. The sample has around 49,000 distinct CDR3 sequences; about an eighth are singletons. J gave up 7 bases and V 5 bases, and 6 bases lay outside the gene matches. The CDR3 runs to 14 residues. Germline V lookup: CDR1 SGHRS, CDR2 YFSETQ. Time point of the sample: longitudinal time-point 3. Sequencing was carried out using PBMCs. The sequence was obtained from a male donor with HTLV-1-associated myelopathy (HAM/TSP). The chain uses TRBV5-1 and TRBJ1-4, with 9 bases matching TRBD1. In DNA, the CDR3 is TGCGCCAGCAGGTTACAGGGGGCGGCTGAAAAACTGTTTTTT. This codes for CASRLQGAAEKLFF.